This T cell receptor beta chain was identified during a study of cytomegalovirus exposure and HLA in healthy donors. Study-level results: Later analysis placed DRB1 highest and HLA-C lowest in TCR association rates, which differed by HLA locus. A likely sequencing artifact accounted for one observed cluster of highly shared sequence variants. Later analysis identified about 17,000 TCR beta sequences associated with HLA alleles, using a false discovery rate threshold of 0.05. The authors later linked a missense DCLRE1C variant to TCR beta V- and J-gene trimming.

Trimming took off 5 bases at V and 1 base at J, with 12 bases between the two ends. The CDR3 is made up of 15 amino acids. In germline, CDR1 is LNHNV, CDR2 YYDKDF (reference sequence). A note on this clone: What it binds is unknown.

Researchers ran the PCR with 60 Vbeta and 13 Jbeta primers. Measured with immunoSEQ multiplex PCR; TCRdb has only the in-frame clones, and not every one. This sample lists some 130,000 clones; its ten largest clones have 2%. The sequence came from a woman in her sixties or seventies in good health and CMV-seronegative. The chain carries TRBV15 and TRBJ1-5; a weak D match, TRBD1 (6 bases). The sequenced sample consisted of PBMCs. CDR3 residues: CATSLTGYSNQPQHF. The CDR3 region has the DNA TGTGCCACCAGCCTCACAGGGTACAGCAATCAGCCCCAGCATTTT.